This TCR beta chain came from a study of spatial heterogeneity in lung cancer. CDR3 length: 14 amino acids. CDR1 is SQVTM, CDR2 ANQGSEA, per germline. V lost 3 bases and J lost 8; bases outside the gene matches: 11. The time point here: sample taken at primary tumor resection. TCRs were sequenced from unsorted whole RNA of tumor, nontumor lung or PBMC. Every TCR cDNA molecule bore a unique molecular identifier. TCRdb itself ran the 5' RACE reads through MiXCR, one entry per CDR3 protein. The table shows more than 75,000 distinct CDR3 sequences, with roughly an eighth occurring only once. The sample in question was PBMCs, obtained at surgery. The clonotype was recovered from a male donor with early-stage non-small cell lung cancer. V is TRBV29-1 and J is TRBJ1-2, with TRBD1 matching 8 bases. The CDR3 DNA reads TGCAGCGTTGACCGACCCGGGACAGGTCACGGCTACACCTTC. This translates into CSVDRPGTGHGYTF.